The clone carrying this T cell receptor beta chain was detected a few times. The junction does not match germline at one end; this may be a read error. The data originate from a study of CD8+CD57+ T cells in acquired aplastic anemia. Germline values: CDR1 SSHAT, CDR2 FNYEAQ (reference sequence). The CDR3 contains 13 residues. Whoever was chosen for sequencing had shown CD8+CD57+ cell expansion by flow cytometry. Researchers used genomic DNA as the template to profile TCR beta VDJ and CDR3. TCRdb re-called the reads through MiXCR, storing one row per CDR3 protein. The top ten hold around 8.8% of the sample, which has about 190,000 distinct CDR3 sequences, 48% seen once.

The chain employs TRBV7-7 and TRBJ2-5; the D gene is possibly TRBD2 (5 bases). This receptor was taken from a human donor with aplastic anemia. Material for sequencing was sorted CD4+, CD8+, or CD8+CD57+ T cells (not recorded which) from PBMCs. The CDR3 DNA is TGTGCTAGCAGTACCGGGAACGAAGAGACCCAGTACTTC. Translated, it gives CASSTGNEETQYF.